This T cell receptor (beta chain) was identified in a study of cytomegalovirus exposure and HLA in healthy donors. The study's findings and limits: CMV antigen specificity was confirmed in vitro for three CMV-associated chains.

A note on this clone: Its antigen is undetermined.

PCR amplification relied on 60 Vbeta primers (plus 13 Jbeta primers). Clones were read by immunoSEQ multiplex PCR, and TCRdb kept only the in-frame ones, dropping some. Here the sample spans roughly 260,000 clones, roughly four fifths being singletons. CDR1 and CDR2 from the germline V gene are LNHDA and SQIVND (reference sequence). The trim removed 6 bases at V and 5 bases at J, leaving 5 bases unmatched. The CDR3 consists of 15 residues. This clonotype was obtained from a woman in her thirties or forties in good health and CMV-seropositive. Sequenced input: PBMCs. This chain links TRBV19 with TRBJ1-6, with 9 bases lining up with TRBD1. CDR3 region: CASRTGGKNNSPLHF. In DNA form, the CDR3 reads TGTGCCAGTAGGACAGGGGGAAAAAATAATTCACCCCTCCACTTT.